The 29 T cell receptor beta chains presented below share a single source sample, sequenced in a study of PD-L1 blockade in urothelial cancer. Described time point: pretreatment peripheral blood. Only in-frame clones appear in the TCRdb table, and some are missing; sequencing was by immunoSEQ multiplex PCR. The data contain 70,000 or so clones, roughly 88% of them singletons. Here the sequenced sample was PBMCs, taken around atezolizumab (anti-PD-L1) treatment. These TCRs come from a man aged 65-85 years with urothelial cancer.

This chain connects TRBV28 to TRBJ2-1, with D maybe TRBD1 (5 bases). This CDR3 is built from 16 residues. CDR1 is MDHEN, CDR2 SYDVKM, per germline. Trimming pared 5 bases from V and 2 bases from J, leaving 16 bases between. DNA for the CDR3: TGTGCCAGCAGTGCTACTACAGGTCTGGCCTACAATGAGCAGTTCTTC. Translating gives CASSATTGLAYNEQFF.

The chain has TRBV5-4 and TRBJ2-5; no clear D. Germline CDR1 and CDR2: SGHNT and YYREEE (reference sequence). Trimming pared 4 bases from V and 2 bases from J, leaving 3 bases between. The CDR3 is made up of 11 amino acids. In DNA, the CDR3 is TGTGCCAGCAGCCAACAAGAGACCCAGTACTTC. Translation gives CASSQQETQYF.

The rearrangement joins TRBV28 to TRBJ2-3; 8 bases line up with TRBD1. Germline V gene sequence: CDR1 MDHEN, CDR2 SYDVKM. Germline trimming cut 7 bases from V and 2 bases from J; bases unmatched to any gene: 8. This CDR3 contains 15 residues. CDR3 DNA: TGTGCCAGCATGGACAGGGTGTCTTACACAGATACGCAGTATTTT. Protein product: CASMDRVSYTDTQYF.

The gene calls are TRBV5-1 and TRBJ2-7; tentatively, D is TRBD1 (7 bases). Trimming removed 4 bases from V and 1 base from J, with 15 bases in between. This CDR3 is built from 15 residues. The germline gives CDR1 SGHRS, CDR2 YFSETQ. Written as DNA, the CDR3 is TGCGCCAGCAGCCCAGTGGGGGGACAGTCCTACGAGCAGTACTTC. Translating it yields CASSPVGGQSYEQYF.

This rearrangement joins TRBV4-1 to TRBJ1-1; TRBD1 might be the D (6 bases). V lost 1 base and J lost 1, with 7 bases in between. CDR1 MGHRA and CDR2 YSYEKL come from the germline V gene. The CDR3 covers 14 residues. The CDR3 here is CASSQGTENTEAFF. The CDR3 region has the DNA TGCGCCAGCAGCCAAGGGACAGAGAACACTGAAGCTTTCTTT.

The V call is TRBV2, the J call TRBJ1-1; 7 nucleotides line up with TRBD1. V lost 3 bases and J lost 4; bases outside the gene matches: 11. The V gene's germline CDR1 is SNHLY and CDR2 FYNNEI. The CDR3 extends over 16 amino acids. This chain's CDR3 is CASSEEATGIFTEAFF. In nucleotides, the CDR3 is TGTGCCAGCAGTGAGGAGGCGACAGGGATATTCACTGAAGCTTTCTTT.

V usage is TRBV7-9 and J usage is TRBJ2-7; TRBD1 might be the D (5 bases). The CDR3 has 11 amino acids. The germline V gene encodes CDR1 SEHNR and CDR2 FQNEAQ (reference sequence). The V end lost 4 bases, the J end lost 5 bases, and 6 bases lay between the germline ends. CDR3 coding DNA: TGTGCCAGCAGCTCAGGGAACGAGCAGTACTTC. Protein product: CASSSGNEQYF.

The genes are TRBV4-1 and TRBJ2-1; TRBD2 agrees at 10 bases. Germline CDR1 MGHRA, CDR2 YSYEKL. There are 17 residues in the CDR3. The ends lost 4 bases at V and 9 bases at J; junction bases unmatched: 15. The CDR3 is CASSPLGRTSGAGEQFF. In nucleotides, the CDR3 is TGCGCCAGCAGCCCCCTCGGAAGGACTAGCGGAGCGGGTGAGCAGTTCTTC.

The V call is TRBV19, the J call TRBJ1-2; 8 bases agree with TRBD1. There are 12 residues in the CDR3. CDR1 LNHDA and CDR2 SQIVND come from the germline V gene (reference sequence). V was clipped by 5 bases and J by 5 bases; unmatched bases: 1. The chain's CDR3 is CASSGTGYGYTF. In nucleotides, the CDR3 is TGTGCCAGTAGTGGGACAGGATATGGCTACACCTTC.

The J gene is TRBJ2-1, the V gene TRBV4-1; 10 bases fit TRBD2. The CDR3 loop spans 18 amino acids. Germline assignment: CDR1 MGHRA and CDR2 YSYEKL. Trimming at V came to 3 bases and at J to 6 bases, leaving 14 bases not matched to a gene. The CDR3 DNA reads as TGCGCCAGCAGCCACCTTACCGGCGGGTTAGCGGGAGGCAATGAGCAGTTCTTC. Translation gives CASSHLTGGLAGGNEQFF.

The chain combines TRBV11-2 with TRBJ1-1, with TRBD1 as a possible D gene (6 bases). The germline V and J ends were trimmed by 2 bases and 1 base, with 14 bases remaining between them. Germline CDR1 reads SGHAT; CDR2 reads FQNNGV. This CDR3 has 16 residues. The CDR3 DNA reads as TGTGCCAGCAGCTTAATCGGGGGGCAAGGGAACACTGAAGCTTTCTTT. It yields the protein CASSLIGGQGNTEAFF.

V usage is TRBV7-6 and J usage is TRBJ2-6; the D gene is possibly TRBD2 (5 bases). Germline values: CDR1 SGHVS, CDR2 FNYEAQ. This CDR3 comprises 17 residues. Between the trimmed V and J ends, which lost 2 bases and 3 bases, there was a span of 14 bases. The CDR3: CASSLSDGVGGANVLTF. CDR3 DNA sequence: TGTGCCAGCAGCTTATCGGACGGGGTCGGTGGGGCCAACGTCCTGACTTTC. Based on the CDR3 plus reference TRBV7-6 and TRBJ2-6, the full variable domain is GAGVSQSPRYKVTKRGQDVALRCDPISGHVSLYWYRQALGQGPEFLTYFNYEAQQDKSGLPNDRFSAERPEGSISTLTIQRTEQRDSAMYRCASSLSDGVGGANVLTFGAGSRLTVL.

The chain employs TRBV5-1 and TRBJ1-4; 8 nucleotides agree with TRBD1. Germline loops: CDR1 SGHRS, CDR2 YFSETQ. The CDR3 has 16 residues. The V segment lost 2 bases and the J segment 7 bases; nucleotides outside the gene matches: 10. CDR3 loop: CASSLNGQGMAEKLFF. CDR3 DNA sequence: TGCGCCAGCAGCTTAAATGGACAGGGCATGGCTGAAAAACTGTTTTTT.

The gene calls are TRBV19 and TRBJ2-4; D is undetermined. Germline V gene sequence: CDR1 LNHDA, CDR2 SQIVND (reference sequence). The CDR3 is made up of 13 amino acids. Trimming cost V 4 bases and J 1 base, with 5 bases left between them. CDR3 loop: CASSTRAKNIQYF. Written as DNA, the CDR3 is TGTGCCAGTAGTACGAGGGCCAAAAACATTCAGTACTTC.

The chain has TRBV18 and TRBJ2-7; 9 nucleotides line up with TRBD2. CDR1 is KGHSH and CDR2 is LQKENI in the germline V gene. The CDR3 spans 15 residues. After removal of 2 bases from V and 6 bases from J, the junction contained 8 bases not matched to a gene. As DNA, the CDR3 is TGTGCCAGCTCACCAGCGACTAGCGGCCCACGCGAGCAGTACTTC. Its protein product is CASSPATSGPREQYF. Filled out from reference TRBV18 and TRBJ2-7, the complete variable domain reads NAGVMQNPRHLVRRRGQEARLRCSPMKGHSHVYWYRQLPEEGLKFMVYLQKENIIDESGMPKERFSAEFPKEGPSILRIQQVVRGDSAAYFCASSPATSGPREQYFGPGTRLTVT.

The chain uses TRBV5-6 and TRBJ2-3; 8 bases match TRBD2. CDR1 and CDR2 (germline): SGHDT, YYEEEE. The CDR3 loop spans 17 amino acids. The V gene end was trimmed by 4 bases and the J gene end by 2 bases; junction bases not matched to a gene: 12. The CDR3 is CASSQRGLAKATDTQYF. The DNA of the CDR3 is TGTGCCAGCAGCCAAAGAGGACTAGCCAAAGCCACAGATACGCAGTATTTT.

CDR3 residues: CASSVATSGEQYF. In DNA form, the CDR3 reads TGTGCCAGCAGCGTAGCCACTAGCGGCGAGCAGTACTTC. This chain uses TRBV9 with TRBJ2-7; 8 bases map to TRBD2. Trimming cost V 0 bases and J 6 bases; bases outside gene matches: 2. The CDR3 has 13 amino acids. Germline V CDR1 and CDR2: SGDLS, YYNGEE.

J is TRBJ2-7 and V is TRBV15; weak D call: TRBD1 (5 bases). CDR3 length equals 14 residues. The V gene's germline CDR1 is LNHNV and CDR2 YYDKDF (reference sequence). V dropped 7 bases and J dropped 0 bases, with 13 bases sitting between them. CDR3: CATTFDSSSYEQYF. CDR3 DNA sequence: TGTGCCACCACCTTTGACAGTAGCTCCTACGAGCAGTACTTC.

This clone was seen just once. The rearrangement links TRBV6-5 to TRBJ2-7, with 7 bases aligning to TRBD2. V was clipped by 6 bases and J by 6 bases; unmatched bases: 5. The V gene's germline CDR1 is MNHEY and CDR2 SVGAGI. This CDR3 region has 12 residues. CDR3 sequence (DNA): TGTGCCAGCAGATCCTCGGGAGGCGAGCAGTACTTC. Its protein product is CASRSSGGEQYF.

The chain carries TRBV15 and TRBJ1-2, with 10 nucleotides matching TRBD1. This CDR3 region has 15 residues. V was pared by 0 bases and J by 8 bases, with 6 bases of the junction left unmatched. Germline V lookup: CDR1 LNHNV, CDR2 YYDKDF (reference sequence). The CDR3 here is CATSRDRGQGRGYTF. CDR3 DNA: TGTGCCACCAGCAGAGATAGGGGACAGGGGAGAGGCTACACCTTC. Drawing the rest from reference TRBV15 and TRBJ1-2, the complete variable domain is DAMVIQNPRYQVTQFGKPVTLSCSQTLNHNVMYWYQQKSSQAPKLLFHYYDKDFNNEADTPDNFQSRRPNTSFCFLDIRSPGLGDTAMYLCATSRDRGQGRGYTFGSGTRLTVV.

V gene TRBV11-2 combines with J gene TRBJ2-7, with TRBD1 matching 7 bases. The ends lost 5 bases at V and 2 bases at J; junction bases unmatched: 6. CDR1 and CDR2 (germline): SGHAT, FQNNGV. The CDR3 consists of 14 residues. CDR3 nucleotides: TGTGCCAGCAGCCTTACGGGACAGACCTACGAGCAGTACTTC. Translated, it gives CASSLTGQTYEQYF.

V usage is TRBV5-1 and J usage is TRBJ2-7; the match to TRBD1 covers 9 bases. The CDR3 consists of 14 residues. V lost 7 bases and J lost 2; bases outside the gene matches: 7. Germline values: CDR1 SGHRS, CDR2 YFSETQ. CDR3 in DNA: TGCGCCAGCCGCCTGACAGGGGGTACCTACGAGCAGTACTTC. It yields the protein CASRLTGGTYEQYF.

The chain joins TRBV7-3 to TRBJ2-1, with D possibly being TRBD2 (7 bases). V gave up 4 bases and J gave up 0 bases, with 25 bases separating them. Germline V lookup: CDR1 SGHTA, CDR2 FQGTGA. The CDR3 covers 20 residues. The CDR3 sequence: CASSSPPGGPAGYSYNEQFF. The CDR3 nucleotides read TGTGCCAGCAGCTCCCCCCCCGGGGGGCCAGCGGGGTACTCCTACAATGAGCAGTTCTTC.

V gene TRBV6-1 combines with J gene TRBJ1-2; 7 bases map to TRBD1. Looked up from germline, CDR1 is MNHNS and CDR2 is SASEGT. The CDR3 covers 14 residues. Trimming took 1 base from V and 3 from J; bases not matched to a gene: 2. The CDR3 DNA sequence: TGTGCCAGCAGTGAAGAGGGGGCGGACTATGGCTACACCTTC. As protein: CASSEEGADYGYTF.

This chain joins TRBV6-5 and TRBJ2-3, with D possibly being TRBD2 (6 bases). Germline V CDR1 and CDR2: MNHEY, SVGAGI. Between the trimmed V and J ends, which lost 3 bases and 5 bases, there was a span of 18 bases. The CDR3 extends over 16 amino acids. The DNA of the CDR3 is TGTGCCAGCAGTTATATGGGTGCTAGCGTAGGAGATACGCAGTATTTT. It yields the protein CASSYMGASVGDTQYF.

This clone was seen once. This rearrangement joins TRBV11-2 to TRBJ2-1; perhaps TRBD1 as D (6 bases). V dropped 0 bases and J dropped 6 bases, with 6 bases sitting between them. The CDR3 sequence is 13 residues long. Germline V gives CDR1 SGHAT, CDR2 FQNNGV. The CDR3 is CASSLDRGNEQFF. CDR3 coding DNA: TGTGCCAGCAGCTTAGACAGGGGCAATGAGCAGTTCTTC.

This clone came up once. This chain joins TRBV2 and TRBJ2-7; 9 nucleotides line up with TRBD1. J was trimmed by 0 bases and V by 10 bases; bases with no gene match: 7. Germline V gives CDR1 SNHLY, CDR2 FYNNEI. CDR3 length: 14 amino acids. The CDR3 DNA reads TGTGCCATCTCGGACAGGGGTACCTCCTACGAGCAGTACTTC. Translating it yields CAISDRGTSYEQYF.

The CDR3 sequence: CASSPTGALNTEAFF. The CDR3 DNA reads TGTGCCAGCAGTCCCACAGGGGCCCTGAACACTGAAGCTTTCTTT. The V and J genes are TRBV6-5 and TRBJ1-1; 7 bases fit TRBD1. V was clipped by 5 bases and J by 0 bases; unmatched bases: 6. CDR1 and CDR2 from the germline V gene are MNHEY and SVGAGI. The CDR3 contains 15 residues.

V usage is TRBV5-1 and J usage is TRBJ1-5; D perhaps matches TRBD1 (6 bases). V lost 2 bases, J lost 3 bases, and 12 bases lay in between. Germline V gene sequence: CDR1 SGHRS, CDR2 YFSETQ. The CDR3 is made up of 15 amino acids. Here the CDR3 DNA reads TGCGCCAGCAGCTTAGGGGGGGCTGTCAATCAGCCCCAGCATTTT. Translation: CASSLGGAVNQPQHF.